This is a list of T cell receptor beta chains from one sample in a study of shared clonotypes between healthy human individuals. Profiling relied on immunoSEQ multiplex PCR, and the TCRdb table lists in-frame clones only, not all of them. The sample lists some 700,000 clones, 90% occurring once. Sequencing used memory CD8+ T cells from PBMCs. Every receptor here comes from a young man in good health. Some clones in this sample may be carry-over from other donors' samples. CDR3s include the opening cysteine and the closing phenylalanine or tryptophan. The D gene is left open where the match is weak. Clone size appears in some rows only: once, few, many, or a class for an expanded clone.

size: -; J: TRBJ2-3; V: TRBV7-9; D: -; DNA: TGTGCCAGCAGCTTAGGGGGGTACACAGATACGCAGTATTTT; CDR3: CASSLGGYTDTQYF
size: -; J: TRBJ2-1; V: TRBV6-5; D: TRBD2; DNA: TGTGCCAGCAGTGGTTCGTCGGGAGGATACAATGAGCAGTTCTTC; CDR3: CASSGSSGGYNEQFF
size: -; J: TRBJ1-2; V: TRBV27; D: TRBD1; DNA: TGTGCCAGCAGTTCCGGGACAGGGGGGGCCTACTATGGCTACACCTTC; CDR3: CASSSGTGGAYYGYTF
size: once; J: TRBJ2-7; V: TRBV27; D: -; DNA: TGTGCCACCAGTCGAGATAGGGTCTCCTACGAGCAGTACTTC; CDR3: CATSRDRVSYEQYF
size: once; J: TRBJ2-7; V: TRBV6-5; D: -; DNA: TGTGCCAGCAGTTTCACGGTTGCTAGCTCCTACGAGCAGTACTTC; CDR3: CASSFTVASSYEQYF
size: -; J: TRBJ2-3; V: TRBV27; D: -; DNA: TGTGCCAGCAGTTTATTCCCGGACACAGATACGCAGTATTTT; CDR3: CASSLFPDTDTQYF
size: -; J: TRBJ2-7; V: TRBV5-1; D: -; DNA: TGCGCCAGCAGCTTAGCCGGGACACTGGCCTACGAGCAGTACTTC; CDR3: CASSLAGTLAYEQYF
size: -; J: TRBJ1-2; V: TRBV6-1; D: TRBD1; DNA: TGTGCCAGCAGTGAACTCAAAAACCTCCGGGACAGGACTTACTATGGCTACACCTTC; CDR3: CASSELKNLRDRTYYGYTF
size: few; J: TRBJ1-5; V: TRBV7-8; D: -; DNA: TGTGCCAGCAGCTGGCGTAGCAATCAGCCCCAGCATTTT; CDR3: CASSWRSNQPQHF
size: -; J: TRBJ2-7; V: TRBV7-8; D: -; DNA: TGTGCCAGCAGCGTGTCCCGGACAAAGTCCTACGAGCAGTACTTC; CDR3: CASSVSRTKSYEQYF